This T cell receptor beta chain was sequenced for a study of pediatric ulcerative colitis. Using immunoSEQ multiplex PCR, the repertoire was profiled, and TCRdb retains in-frame clones only, with some absent. The sample yields about 60,000 clones, 85% to 90% seen once. There are a few counts of this clone. What it recognizes is unknown. The germline V gene encodes CDR1 SGHNT and CDR2 YYREEE (reference sequence). V was cut by 2 bases and J by 4 bases, with 12 bases left in between. CDR3 length: 14 residues. General study results and limits: Clonal expansions reduced rectal repertoire diversity in acute severe colitis. Two rectal CDR3 clonotypes occurred in all ulcerative colitis patients.

The chain uses TRBV5-4 and TRBJ1-1; D uncertain. Sequenced: blood. This receptor was taken from a boy aged 5 to 17 who was a control in a study of pediatric ulcerative colitis. This chain's CDR3 is CASSFESTGTEAFF. The CDR3 nucleotides are TGTGCCAGCAGCTTCGAATCAACCGGCACTGAAGCTTTCTTT.